This T cell receptor beta chain originates from a study of CD8+ T cells in alopecia areata. Turning to the study itself: The drug, tofacitinib, lasted 6 to 18 months, followed by 6 months off drug.

Germline trimming cut 4 bases from V and 3 bases from J; bases unmatched to any gene: 12. The CDR3 totals 17 residues. The V gene's germline CDR1 is MGHRA and CDR2 YSYEKL. RNA extraction and reverse transcription yielded cDNA as sequencing template. Clones were sequenced by immunoSEQ multiplex PCR, and TCRdb holds only the in-frame ones, with some missing. Of 95,000 to 100,000 clones in the sample, roughly 64% are singletons; the top ten hold 15%. Treatment noted: oral pan-JAK inhibitor, 5-10 mg twice daily. This chain joins TRBV4-1 and TRBJ2-5; 9 bases line up with TRBD1. The receptor was derived from a human donor with alopecia areata. Sequenced here: CD8+ T cells sorted from blood, sampled at week 4, from a patient treated with tofacitinib. The CDR3 DNA follows: TGCGCCAGCAGCCTCCCCGGGGGGACAGGGACTAAAGAGACCCAGTACTTC. Translation: CASSLPGGTGTKETQYF.